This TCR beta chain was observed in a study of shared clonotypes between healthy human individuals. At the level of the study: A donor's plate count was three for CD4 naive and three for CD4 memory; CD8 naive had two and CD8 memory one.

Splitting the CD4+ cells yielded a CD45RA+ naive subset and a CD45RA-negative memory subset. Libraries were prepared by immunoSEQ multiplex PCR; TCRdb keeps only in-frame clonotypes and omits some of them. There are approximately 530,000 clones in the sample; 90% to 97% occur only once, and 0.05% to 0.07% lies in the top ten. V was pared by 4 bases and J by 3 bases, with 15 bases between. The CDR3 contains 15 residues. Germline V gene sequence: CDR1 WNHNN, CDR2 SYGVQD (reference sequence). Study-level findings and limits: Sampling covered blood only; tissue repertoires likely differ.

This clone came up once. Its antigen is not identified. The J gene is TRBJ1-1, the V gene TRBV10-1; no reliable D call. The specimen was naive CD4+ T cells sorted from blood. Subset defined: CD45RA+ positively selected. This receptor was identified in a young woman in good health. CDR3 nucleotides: TGCGCCAGCAGTGGAGGTGTTAGTCCGGACACTGAAGCTTTCTTT. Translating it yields CASSGGVSPDTEAFF.